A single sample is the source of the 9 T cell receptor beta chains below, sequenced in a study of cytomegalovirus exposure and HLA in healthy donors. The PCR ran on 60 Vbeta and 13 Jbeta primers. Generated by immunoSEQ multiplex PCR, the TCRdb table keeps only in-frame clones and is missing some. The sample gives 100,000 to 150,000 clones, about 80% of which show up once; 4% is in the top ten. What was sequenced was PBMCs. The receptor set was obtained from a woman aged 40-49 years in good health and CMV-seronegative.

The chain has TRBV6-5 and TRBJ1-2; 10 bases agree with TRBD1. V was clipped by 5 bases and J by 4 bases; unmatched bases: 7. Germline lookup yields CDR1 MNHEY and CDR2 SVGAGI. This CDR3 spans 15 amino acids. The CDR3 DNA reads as TGTGCCAGCAGTCGTGCCGGGACAGGGGCCTATGGCTACACCTTC. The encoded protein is CASSRAGTGAYGYTF.

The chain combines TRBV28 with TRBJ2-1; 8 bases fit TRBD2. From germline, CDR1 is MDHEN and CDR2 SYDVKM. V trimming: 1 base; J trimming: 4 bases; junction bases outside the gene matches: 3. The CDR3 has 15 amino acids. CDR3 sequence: CASSLLIAGYNEQFF. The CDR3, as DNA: TGTGCCAGCAGTTTATTGATAGCGGGGTACAATGAGCAGTTCTTC.

The CDR3 DNA reads as TGTGCCAGCAGCGCGGGACAGGGGGGAAACTATGGCTACACCTTC. It is translated as CASSAGQGGNYGYTF. This chain joins TRBV9 and TRBJ1-2; TRBD1 aligns across 11 bases. Trimming cost V 3 bases and J 2 bases; bases outside gene matches: 3. CDR3 size: 15 residues. Germline V gene lookup returns CDR1 SGDLS and CDR2 YYNGEE.

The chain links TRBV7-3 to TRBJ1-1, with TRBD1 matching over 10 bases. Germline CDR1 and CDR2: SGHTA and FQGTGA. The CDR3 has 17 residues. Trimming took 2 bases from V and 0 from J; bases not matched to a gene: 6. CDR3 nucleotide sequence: TGTGCCAGCAGCTTATATGGTGGGACAGGGGTGAACACTGAAGCTTTCTTT. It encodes CASSLYGGTGVNTEAFF.

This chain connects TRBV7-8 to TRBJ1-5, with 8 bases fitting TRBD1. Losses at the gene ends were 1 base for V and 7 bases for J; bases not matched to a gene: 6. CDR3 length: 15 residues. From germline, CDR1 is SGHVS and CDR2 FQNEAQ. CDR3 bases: TGTGCCAGCAGCTTAGACAGGGGGTTTAAACAGCCCCAGCATTTT. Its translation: CASSLDRGFKQPQHF.

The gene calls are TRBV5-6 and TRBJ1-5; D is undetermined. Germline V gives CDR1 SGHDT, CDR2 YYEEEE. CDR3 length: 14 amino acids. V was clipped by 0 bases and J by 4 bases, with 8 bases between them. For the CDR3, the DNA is TGTGCCAGCAGCTTGGGTTCCTTAAATCAGCCCCAGCATTTT. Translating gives CASSLGSLNQPQHF.

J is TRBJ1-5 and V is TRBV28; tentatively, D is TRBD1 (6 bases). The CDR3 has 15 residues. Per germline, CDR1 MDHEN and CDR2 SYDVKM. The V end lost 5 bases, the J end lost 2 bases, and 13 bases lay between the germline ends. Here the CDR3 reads CASSVSGERNQPQHF. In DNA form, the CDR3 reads TGTGCCAGCAGTGTGTCAGGGGAGCGCAATCAGCCCCAGCATTTT.

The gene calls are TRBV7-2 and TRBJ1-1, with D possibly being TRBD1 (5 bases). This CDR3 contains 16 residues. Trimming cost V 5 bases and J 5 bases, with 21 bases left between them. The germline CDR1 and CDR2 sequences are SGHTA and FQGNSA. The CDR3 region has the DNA TGTGCCAGCAGCCCCCGGGGGGGTCAGCGAGATACTGAAGCTTTCTTT. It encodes CASSPRGGQRDTEAFF.

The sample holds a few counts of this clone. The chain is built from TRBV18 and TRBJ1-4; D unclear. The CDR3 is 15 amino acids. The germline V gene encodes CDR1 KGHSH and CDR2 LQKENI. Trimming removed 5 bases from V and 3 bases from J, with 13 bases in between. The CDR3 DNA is TGTGCCAGCTCAGTTTTCTCCAGTTCTAATGAAAAACTGTTTTTT. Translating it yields CASSVFSSSNEKLFF.